This T cell receptor (beta chain) was captured by sequencing in a study of cytotoxic CD8 clonotypes in ibrutinib-treated CLL (dated by TCRdb to the early 2020s). For context, the study as a whole: The cohort was composed of around twelve relapsed/refractory and approximately 14 treatment-naive patients; IGHV unmutated status was identified in about 17 patients. Partial responses were observed in about 25 patients and complete responses in 2; after a median follow-up of roughly 72 months, remission was maintained in around 14 patients and progression was observed in some twelve. Samples at response were collected after a median of about 11 months of treatment, with a range of about 6 to 40 months. Samples averaged approximately 260,000 productive templates and tens of thousands of productive rearrangements. Of the approximately 87 participants in the trial, roughly 25 had longitudinal samples available. Cryopreserved peripheral blood mononuclear cells were collected at three points: before therapy, at response, and at either sustained remission or disease progression. Every remission and progressive disease sample was obtained while ibrutinib was still being received by the patients. Results the study describes overall, beyond this receptor: Lymph node repertoires were not examined, and the timing of sampling was not matched between patients in sustained remission and those whose disease progressed. Public clonotypes were found to be uncommon and were observed to contract or remain stable during treatment; the increase in clonality was shown to reflect expansion of private clonotypes at ibrutinib response. At ibrutinib response clonality went up, during sustained remission it held steady, and at progression it dropped back toward baseline. Baseline clonality was found to be higher than that of age-matched healthy donors and was strongly correlated with circulating CD8+ T-cell counts.

A word on this clone: Its cognate antigen has yet to be identified. Nothing much larger sits one base from this clone, and base qualities are not available.

Per the germline V gene, ENHRY is the CDR1 and SYGVKD is the CDR2. The CDR3 spans 14 residues, from the cysteine through the phenylalanine. This entry keeps only the CDR3 DNA: 42 bases, framed from base 1. V drops 6 bases and J drops 0 bases, leaving 10 bases in between. Explained via the paper, the time point label denotes: roughly 2 years on ibrutinib. For TCR beta library preparation, around 1.8 micrograms of genomic DNA were extracted from the cryopreserved PBMCs. High-throughput TCR beta sequencing was performed on longitudinal blood samples from CLL patients receiving ibrutinib monotherapy. Patients were enrolled in a phase 2 open-label single-center ibrutinib monotherapy trial. The goal of deep resolution MiSeq sequencing was a depth between 1 in 1 million and 1 in 200,000 T cells, and coverage averaged 10x per clonotype. The immunoSEQ hsTCRB Kit was used to generate the TCR beta libraries. As for the original processing: ImmunoSEQ Data Assistant and ImmunoSEQ Analyzer were used for data analysis, and V, D and J genes were assigned according to IMGT definitions. Clonality, which ranges from 0 to 1, was calculated as one minus the normalized Shannon entropy of productive rearrangement frequencies. Public clonotype analysis was restricted to overrepresented clonotypes comprising at least 0.05% of each patient's repertoire. About twelve repertoires from age-matched healthy donors, obtained from immuneACCESS, served as clonality controls. Imported from immuneACCESS, the table was reduced by TCRdb to in-frame sequences with V and J called. These copies leave out some clones; in studies compared against another copy, an unresolved V gene accounts for under half, and the cause of the remainder is not known. Clone size and V and J calls were adopted from that table, with D and trimming inferred from the DNA. This sample holds 60,000 to 95,000 clones; less than 85% were observed only once. The ten largest clonotypes hold about two fifths of the sample.

This clonotype originated in a human donor with chronic lymphocytic leukemia. The chain uses TRBV10-3 and TRBJ2-3, with no D gene named confidently. Sequencing was performed on PBMCs, taken after 24 months of ibrutinib treatment. The sequence in DNA is TGTGCCATCAGCGTGGACGGCAGCACAGATACGCAGTATTTT. It translates to CAISVDGSTDTQYF.